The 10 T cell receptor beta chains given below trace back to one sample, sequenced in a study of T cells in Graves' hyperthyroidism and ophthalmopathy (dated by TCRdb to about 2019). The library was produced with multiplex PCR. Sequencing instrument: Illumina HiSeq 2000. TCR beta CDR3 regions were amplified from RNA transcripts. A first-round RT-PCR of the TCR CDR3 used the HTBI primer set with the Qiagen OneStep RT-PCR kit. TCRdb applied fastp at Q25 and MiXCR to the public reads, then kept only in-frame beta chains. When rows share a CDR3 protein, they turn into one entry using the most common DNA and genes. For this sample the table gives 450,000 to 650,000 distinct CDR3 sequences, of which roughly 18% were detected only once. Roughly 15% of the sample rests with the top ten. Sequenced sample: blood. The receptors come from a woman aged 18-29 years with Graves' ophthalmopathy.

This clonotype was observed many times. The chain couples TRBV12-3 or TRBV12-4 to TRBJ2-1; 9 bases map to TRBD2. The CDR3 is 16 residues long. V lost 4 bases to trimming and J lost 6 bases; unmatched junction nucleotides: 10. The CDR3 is CASSWAGGPGFNEQFF. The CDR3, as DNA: TGTGCCAGCAGTTGGGCGGGAGGGCCCGGTTTCAATGAGCAGTTCTTC.

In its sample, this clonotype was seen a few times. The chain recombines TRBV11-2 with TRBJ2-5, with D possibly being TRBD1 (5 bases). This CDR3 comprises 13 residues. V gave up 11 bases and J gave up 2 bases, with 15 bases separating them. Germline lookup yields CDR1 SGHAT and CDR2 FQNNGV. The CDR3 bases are TGTGCCGGGTCAGGGATAAGTCAAGAGACCCAGTACTTC. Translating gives CAGSGISQETQYF.

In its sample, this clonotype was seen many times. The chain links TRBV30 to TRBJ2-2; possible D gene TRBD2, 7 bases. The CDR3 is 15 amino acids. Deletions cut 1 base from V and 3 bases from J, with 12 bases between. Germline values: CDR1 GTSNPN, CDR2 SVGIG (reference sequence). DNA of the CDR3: TGTGCCTGGAGTGAGGGGGGGCAGGACACCGGGGAGCTGTTTTTT. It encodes CAWSEGGQDTGELFF.

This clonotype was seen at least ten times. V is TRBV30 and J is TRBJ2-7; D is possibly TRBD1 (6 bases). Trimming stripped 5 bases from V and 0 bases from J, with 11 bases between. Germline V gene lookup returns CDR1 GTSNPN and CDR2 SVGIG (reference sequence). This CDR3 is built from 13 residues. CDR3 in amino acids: CAWSQGFSYEQYF. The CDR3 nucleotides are TGTGCCTGGTCGCAGGGGTTCTCCTACGAGCAGTACTTC.

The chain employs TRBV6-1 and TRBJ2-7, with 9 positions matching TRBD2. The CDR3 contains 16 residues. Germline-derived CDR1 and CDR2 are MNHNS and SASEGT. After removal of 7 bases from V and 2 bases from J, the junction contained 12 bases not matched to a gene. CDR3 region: CASKPLAGGMTYEQYF. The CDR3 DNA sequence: TGTGCCAGCAAACCTCTGGCGGGAGGGATGACCTACGAGCAGTACTTC.

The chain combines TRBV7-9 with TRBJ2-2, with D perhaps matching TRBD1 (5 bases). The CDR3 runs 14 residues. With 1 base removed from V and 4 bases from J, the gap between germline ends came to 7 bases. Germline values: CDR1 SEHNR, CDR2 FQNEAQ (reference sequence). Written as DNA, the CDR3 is TGTGCCAGCAGCTTAGATGGGGCCACCGGGGAGCTGTTTTTT. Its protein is CASSLDGATGELFF.

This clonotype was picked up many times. CDR3 protein: CASKGTGSYNEQFF. In DNA, the CDR3 is TGCGCCAGCAAGGGGACAGGCTCCTACAATGAGCAGTTCTTC. The chain is built from TRBV5-1 and TRBJ2-1; 8 bases map to TRBD1. V dropped 6 bases and J dropped 0; count of bases not matched to a gene: 2. CDR3 length: 14 residues. CDR1 is SGHRS and CDR2 is YFSETQ in the germline V gene. Filled out from reference TRBV5-1 and TRBJ2-1, the complete variable domain reads KAGVTQTPRYLIKTRGQQVTLSCSPISGHRSVSWYQQTPGQGLQFLFEYFSETQRNKGNFPGRFSGRQFSNSRSEMNVSTLELGDSALYLCASKGTGSYNEQFFGPGTRLTVL.

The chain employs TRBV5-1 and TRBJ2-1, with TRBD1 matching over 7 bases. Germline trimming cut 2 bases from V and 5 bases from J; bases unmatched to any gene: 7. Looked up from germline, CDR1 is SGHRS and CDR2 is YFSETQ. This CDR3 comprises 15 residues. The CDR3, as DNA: TGCGCCAGCAGCTTTCAAGGGGGCGCCCACAATGAGCAGTTCTTC. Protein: CASSFQGGAHNEQFF. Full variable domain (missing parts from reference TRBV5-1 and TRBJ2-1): KAGVTQTPRYLIKTRGQQVTLSCSPISGHRSVSWYQQTPGQGLQFLFEYFSETQRNKGNFPGRFSGRQFSNSRSEMNVSTLELGDSALYLCASSFQGGAHNEQFFGPGTRLTVL.

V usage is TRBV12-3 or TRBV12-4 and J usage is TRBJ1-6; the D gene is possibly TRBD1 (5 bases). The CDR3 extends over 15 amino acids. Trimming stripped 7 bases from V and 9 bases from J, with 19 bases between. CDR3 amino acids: CASTRKGAGISPLHF. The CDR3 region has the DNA TGTGCCAGCACCAGAAAAGGGGCAGGGATTTCACCCCTCCACTTT.

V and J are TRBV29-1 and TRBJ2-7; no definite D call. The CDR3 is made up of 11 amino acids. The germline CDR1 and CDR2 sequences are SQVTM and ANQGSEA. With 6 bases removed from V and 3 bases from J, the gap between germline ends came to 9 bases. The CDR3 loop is CSVLSSYEQYF. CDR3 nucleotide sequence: TGCAGCGTCCTTAGTAGCTACGAGCAGTACTTC.